A selection of T cell receptor beta chains follows, all from one sample in a study of cytomegalovirus exposure and HLA in healthy donors. Data came from immunoSEQ multiplex PCR; TCRdb stores just in-frame clones and leaves some out. The sample holds about 100,000 clones, 75% to 90% seen once. Sequencing input: PBMCs. These receptors all stem from a man aged 30-40 years in good health and CMV-seronegative. The CDR3 runs from the conserved cysteine through the conserved F or W. The order of the fields is V gene, J gene, clone size, D gene, CDR3 protein, CDR3 DNA. A D gene is named only where the DNA matches it firmly. Where a row states a size, it is once, few, many or the class of an expanded clone; other rows omit it.

TRBV4-3	TRBJ1-3	once	NA	CASSQDGVTSGNTIYF	TGCGCCAGCAGCCAAGATGGAGTCACCTCTGGAAACACCATATATTTT
TRBV7-9	TRBJ2-5	NA	NA	CASSLIPGPQETQYF	TGTGCCAGCAGCTTAATTCCAGGGCCCCAGGAGACCCAGTACTTC
TRBV5-6	TRBJ1-5	NA	NA	CASNRWGQPQHF	TGTGCCAGCAACAGGTGGGGTCAGCCCCAGCATTTT
TRBV28	TRBJ2-2	once	TRBD2	CASRSLAGANTGELFF	TGTGCCAGCAGGTCACTAGCGGGAGCTAACACCGGGGAGCTGTTTTTT
TRBV5-1	TRBJ1-6	NA	TRBD1	CASRFGTENSPLHF	TGCGCCAGCCGATTTGGGACAGAAAATTCACCCCTCCACTTT
TRBV10-3	TRBJ2-3	NA	TRBD2	CAISEGGRASTDTQYF	TGTGCCATCAGTGAGGGCGGGAGGGCGTCCACAGATACGCAGTATTTT
TRBV10-3	TRBJ1-2	NA	NA	CAISEQHYYGYTF	TGTGCCATCAGTGAACAGCATTACTATGGCTACACCTTC
TRBV4-2	TRBJ2-7	NA	NA	CASSQDISPSYEQYF	TGTGCCAGCAGCCAAGATATATCCCCGTCCTACGAGCAGTACTTC
TRBV9	TRBJ2-3	NA	NA	CASSPPSVTQYF	TGTGCCAGCAGCCCCCCTTCTGTTACGCAGTATTTT
TRBV5-4	TRBJ1-1	NA	TRBD1	CASSSSDRGRGTEAFF	TGTGCCAGCAGTTCTTCAGACAGGGGGCGGGGCACTGAAGCTTTCTTT